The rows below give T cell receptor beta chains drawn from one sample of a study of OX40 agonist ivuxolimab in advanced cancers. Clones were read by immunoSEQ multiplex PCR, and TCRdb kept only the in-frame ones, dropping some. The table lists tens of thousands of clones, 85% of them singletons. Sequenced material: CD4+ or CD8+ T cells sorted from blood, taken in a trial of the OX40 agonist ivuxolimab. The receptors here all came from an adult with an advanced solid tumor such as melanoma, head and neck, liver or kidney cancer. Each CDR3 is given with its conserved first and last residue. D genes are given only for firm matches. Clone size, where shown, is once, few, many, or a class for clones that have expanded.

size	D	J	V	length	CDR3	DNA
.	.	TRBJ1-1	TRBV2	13	CASSVEGNTEAFF	TGTGCCAGCAGCGTGGAGGGTAACACTGAAGCTTTCTTT
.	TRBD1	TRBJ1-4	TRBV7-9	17	CASSLVDRAGWNEKLFF	TGTGCCAGCAGCTTAGTAGACAGGGCAGGGTGGAATGAAAAACTGTTTTTT
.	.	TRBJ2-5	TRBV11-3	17	CASSFPRSVHTQETQYF	TGTGCCAGCAGCTTTCCTAGGTCGGTGCACACCCAAGAGACCCAGTACTTC
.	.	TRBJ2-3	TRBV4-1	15	CASRWSAGGTDTQYF	TGCGCCAGCAGATGGAGTGCGGGTGGCACAGATACGCAGTATTTT
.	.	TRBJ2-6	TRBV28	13	CASSMPGANVLTF	TGTGCCAGCAGTATGCCTGGGGCCAACGTCCTGACTTTC
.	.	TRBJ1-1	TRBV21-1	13	CASSLPGLTEAFF	TGTGCCAGCAGCTTACCGGGCCTAACTGAAGCTTTCTTT
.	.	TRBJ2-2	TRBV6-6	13	CASSQDPDGELFF	TGTGCCAGCAGCCAAGACCCCGACGGGGAGCTGTTTTTT
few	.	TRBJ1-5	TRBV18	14	CASSPGGDLQPQHF	TGTGCCAGCTCACCAGGGGGGGATCTTCAGCCCCAGCATTTT
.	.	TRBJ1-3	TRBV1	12	CTSTSLGNTIYF	TGCACCAGCACCTCGCTTGGAAACACCATATATTTT
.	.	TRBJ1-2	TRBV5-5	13	CASSHGLGRGYTF	TGTGCCAGCAGCCACGGCTTGGGAAGAGGCTACACCTTC
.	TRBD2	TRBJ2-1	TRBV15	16	CATSAQLAGGLNEQFF	TGTGCCACCAGCGCGCAACTAGCGGGAGGGCTTAATGAGCAGTTCTTC
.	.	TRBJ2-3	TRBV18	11	CASLSTDTQYF	TGTGCCAGCTTAAGCACAGATACGCAGTATTTT
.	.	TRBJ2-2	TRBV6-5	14	CASRRRAGTGELFF	TGTGCCAGCAGGAGGAGGGCGGGCACCGGGGAGCTGTTTTTT
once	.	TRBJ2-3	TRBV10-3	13	CAIRISSIDTQYF	TGTGCCATCAGGATTAGTAGCATAGATACGCAGTATTTT
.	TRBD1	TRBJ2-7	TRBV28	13	CAIQGRAFYEQYF	TGTGCCATACAGGGGAGAGCATTCTACGAGCAGTACTTC
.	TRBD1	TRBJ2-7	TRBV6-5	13	CASNNGQGDEQYF	TGTGCCAGCAATAACGGACAGGGTGACGAGCAGTACTTC